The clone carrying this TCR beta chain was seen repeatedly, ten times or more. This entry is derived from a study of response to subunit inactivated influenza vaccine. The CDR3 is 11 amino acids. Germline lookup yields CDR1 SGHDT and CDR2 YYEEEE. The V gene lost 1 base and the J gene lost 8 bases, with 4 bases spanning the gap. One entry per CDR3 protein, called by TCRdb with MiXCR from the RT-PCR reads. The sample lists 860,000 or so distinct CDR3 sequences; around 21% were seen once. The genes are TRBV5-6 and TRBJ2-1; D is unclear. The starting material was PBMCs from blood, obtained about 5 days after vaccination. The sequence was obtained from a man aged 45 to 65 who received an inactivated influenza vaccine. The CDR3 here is CASSLSHEQFF. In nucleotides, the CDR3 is TGTGCCAGCAGCTTGTCACATGAGCAGTTCTTC.